This is a list of T cell receptor beta chains from one sample in a study of OX40 agonist ivuxolimab in advanced cancers. Clones were read by immunoSEQ multiplex PCR, and TCRdb kept only the in-frame ones, dropping some. The sample consists of about 86,000 clones, about 89% of them appearing once. The sample consisted of CD4+ or CD8+ T cells sorted from blood, taken in a trial of the OX40 agonist ivuxolimab. All receptors derive from an adult with an advanced solid tumor such as melanoma, head and neck, liver or kidney cancer. Each CDR3 is given with its conserved first and last residue. D genes are given only for firm matches. Size values are once, few and many counts, or a class for expanded clones, and some rows have none.

abundance: once
j_gene: TRBJ1-1
v_gene: TRBV10-3
d_gene: .
CDR3nt: TGTGCCATCAGTGAGATGAACACTGAAGCTTTCTTT
CDR3aa: CAISEMNTEAFF

abundance: .
j_gene: TRBJ1-6
v_gene: TRBV7-2
d_gene: TRBD1
CDR3nt: TGTGCCAGCAGCTTGGCGGACAGGACACCCCTCCACTTT
CDR3aa: CASSLADRTPLHF

abundance: once
j_gene: TRBJ1-2
v_gene: TRBV29-1
d_gene: .
CDR3nt: TGCAGCGTTGCTATGGACATTTCTTTCTATGGCTACACCTTC
CDR3aa: CSVAMDISFYGYTF

abundance: .
j_gene: TRBJ2-2
v_gene: TRBV7-9
d_gene: .
CDR3nt: TGTGCCAGCAGCACTTACGAGGGTTTGCGGCCCGGGGAGCTGTTTTTT
CDR3aa: CASSTYEGLRPGELFF

abundance: .
j_gene: TRBJ1-5
v_gene: TRBV21-1
d_gene: .
CDR3nt: TGTGCCAGCAGCAAAGTAAGGGGCAATCAGCCCCAGCATTTT
CDR3aa: CASSKVRGNQPQHF

abundance: .
j_gene: TRBJ2-7
v_gene: TRBV9
d_gene: .
CDR3nt: TGTGCCAGCAGCGTCGGCAATAGCGGCTCCTACGAGCAGTACTTC
CDR3aa: CASSVGNSGSYEQYF

abundance: .
j_gene: TRBJ1-5
v_gene: TRBV2
d_gene: TRBD1
CDR3nt: TGTGCCAGCAATGGTCGAGTCAGGGGGGAGCACAATCAGCCCCAGCATTTT
CDR3aa: CASNGRVRGEHNQPQHF

abundance: .
j_gene: TRBJ2-7
v_gene: TRBV11-2
d_gene: .
CDR3nt: TGTGCCAGCAGCTCTGGGTACGAGCAGTACTTC
CDR3aa: CASSSGYEQYF

abundance: .
j_gene: TRBJ2-3
v_gene: TRBV27
d_gene: .
CDR3nt: TGTGCCAGCAGTTTTGAGGTTGACACAGATACGCAGTATTTT
CDR3aa: CASSFEVDTDTQYF

abundance: .
j_gene: TRBJ2-7
v_gene: TRBV4-1
d_gene: TRBD2
CDR3nt: TGCGCCAGCAGCCCCGCACTAGCGGGAGACTACGAGCAGTACTTC
CDR3aa: CASSPALAGDYEQYF

abundance: once
j_gene: TRBJ2-7
v_gene: TRBV7-9
d_gene: .
CDR3nt: TGTGCCAGCAGCTTACCAGGCGACTCCTACGAGCAGTACTTC
CDR3aa: CASSLPGDSYEQYF

abundance: .
j_gene: TRBJ2-3
v_gene: TRBV5-4
d_gene: .
CDR3nt: TGTGCCAGCAGCCGGCCGGCTGGCGGAAGCACAGATACGCAGTATTTT
CDR3aa: CASSRPAGGSTDTQYF

abundance: .
j_gene: TRBJ1-4
v_gene: TRBV7-9
d_gene: .
CDR3nt: TGTGCCAGCAGCATAGCAGGGAATCCTAATGAAAAACTGTTTTTT
CDR3aa: CASSIAGNPNEKLFF

abundance: .
j_gene: TRBJ1-2
v_gene: TRBV19
d_gene: .
CDR3nt: TGTGCCAGTAGTATCCGGCCCCGGGAGGTAAACTATGGCTACACCTTC
CDR3aa: CASSIRPREVNYGYTF

abundance: .
j_gene: TRBJ2-7
v_gene: TRBV5-1
d_gene: .
CDR3nt: TGCGCCAGCAGCCAGGACAGCTACGAGCAGTACTTC
CDR3aa: CASSQDSYEQYF

abundance: .
j_gene: TRBJ2-5
v_gene: TRBV11-3
d_gene: .
CDR3nt: TGTGCCAGCAGCCCGCCACTACTTTCTCAAGAGACCCAGTACTTC
CDR3aa: CASSPPLLSQETQYF

abundance: .
j_gene: TRBJ2-6
v_gene: TRBV27
d_gene: .
CDR3nt: TGTGCCAGCAGTCTTGGCGGGGCCAACGTCCTGACTTTC
CDR3aa: CASSLGGANVLTF

abundance: once
j_gene: TRBJ2-1
v_gene: TRBV9
d_gene: .
CDR3nt: TGTGCCAGCAGCGAATCCCTTTTGGGGGGAGAAATAGGCCATGAGCAGTTCTTC
CDR3aa: CASSESLLGGEIGHEQFF

abundance: .
j_gene: TRBJ2-1
v_gene: TRBV14
d_gene: .
CDR3nt: TGTGCCAGCAGCCAAGTAACAAATGAGCAGTTCTTC
CDR3aa: CASSQVTNEQFF

abundance: .
j_gene: TRBJ1-1
v_gene: TRBV27
d_gene: .
CDR3nt: TGTGCCAGCAGTACCTACAGGGACACTGAAGCTTTCTTT
CDR3aa: CASSTYRDTEAFF

abundance: .
j_gene: TRBJ2-5
v_gene: TRBV7-9
d_gene: TRBD2
CDR3nt: TGTGCCAGCAGCTTGACTAGCGGTTTTCTGGAGACCCAGTACTTC
CDR3aa: CASSLTSGFLETQYF

abundance: .
j_gene: TRBJ2-1
v_gene: TRBV5-1
d_gene: TRBD2
CDR3nt: TGCGCCAGCAGCTTGGCCAGACTAGCGGGGCCCTATGAGCAGTTCTTC
CDR3aa: CASSLARLAGPYEQFF

abundance: .
j_gene: TRBJ1-1
v_gene: TRBV7-3
d_gene: TRBD1
CDR3nt: TGTGCCAGCAGGGGACAGCCGAACACTGAAGCTTTCTTT
CDR3aa: CASRGQPNTEAFF